This T cell receptor (beta chain) was found in a study of control samples from healthy donors and cancer patients. The CDR3 is 12 amino acids. Deletions cut 10 bases from V and 8 bases from J, with 17 bases between. Germline CDR1 reads LNHDA; CDR2 reads SQIVND (reference sequence). Sequencing used immunoSEQ multiplex PCR; TCRdb keeps in-frame clones, though not all of them. The sample contains 95,000 to 100,000 clones, about 89% of which appear only once. The rearrangement uses TRBV19 and TRBJ1-2, with D possibly TRBD1 on 6 matching bases. The TCR sequence derives from a man younger than 45 in good health. The sample comprised blood. In nucleotides, the CDR3 is TGTGCCACCACTACAGAGGGGGGAGGCTACACCTTC. Its translation: CATTTEGGGYTF.